This T cell receptor beta chain is drawn from a study of OX40 agonist ivuxolimab in advanced cancers. General study results and limits: Expanded peripheral T cells had an undetermined antigen specificity.

Points on this clone: Its target is not known.

The method was immunoSEQ multiplex PCR; TCRdb's version includes in-frame clones alone and lacks a portion of them. The profile shows under 95,000 clones, 91% of them singletons. V shed 5 bases, J shed 7 bases, and the junction held 9 bases outside the gene matches. The germline CDR1 and CDR2 sequences are KGHSH and LQKENI. This CDR3 spans 15 amino acids. This rearrangement joins TRBV18 to TRBJ1-4; 8 bases map to TRBD1. The input for sequencing was CD4+ or CD8+ T cells sorted from blood, taken in a trial of the OX40 agonist ivuxolimab. The clonotype comes from an adult with an advanced solid tumor such as melanoma, head and neck, liver or kidney cancer. In DNA, the CDR3 is TGTGCCAGCTCATCGTCAGGGGGCGCGGGTGAAAAACTGTTTTTT. Its protein product is CASSSSGGAGEKLFF. The full variable domain, its missing parts supplied by reference TRBV18 and TRBJ1-4, is NAGVMQNPRHLVRRRGQEARLRCSPMKGHSHVYWYRQLPEEGLKFMVYLQKENIIDESGMPKERFSAEFPKEGPSILRIQQVVRGDSAAYFCASSSSGGAGEKLFFGSGTQLSVL.